Listed below are T cell receptor beta chains from one sample, sequenced in a study of T cells in Graves' hyperthyroidism and ophthalmopathy. TCRdb reprocessed the multiplex PCR reads with MiXCR, giving one entry per CDR3 protein. The table has about 560,000 distinct CDR3 sequences, around 17% seen once. Sequenced sample: blood. The receptors come from a woman aged 18-29 years with Graves' hyperthyroidism. Each CDR3 is given with its conserved first and last residue. The order of the fields is CDR3 length, J gene, clone size, D gene, V gene, CDR3 protein, CDR3 DNA. D genes are given only for firm matches. Size values are once, few and many counts, or a class for expanded clones, and some rows have none.

15 TRBJ1-2 . . TRBV12-3/TRBV12-4 CASSLKAGAVYGYTF TGTGCCAGCAGTTTAAAGGCAGGAGCGGTCTATGGCTACACCTTC
18 TRBJ1-5 few TRBD1 TRBV19 CASIGGTGPFGGNQPQHF TGTGCCAGTATCGGAGGGACAGGGCCGTTTGGTGGCAATCAGCCCCAGCATTTT
14 TRBJ2-4 . . TRBV29-1 CSARKGGAKNIQYF TGCAGCGCCCGAAAGGGGGGTGCCAAAAACATTCAGTACTTC
14 TRBJ2-2 many . TRBV6-1 CASSQLLNTGELFF TGTGCCAGCAGCCAGCTATTGAACACCGGGGAGCTGTTTTTT
14 TRBJ2-7 many . TRBV6-1 CASSEVLPGPEQYF TGTGCCAGCAGTGAAGTTTTACCAGGGCCCGAGCAGTACTTC
13 TRBJ2-5 . . TRBV19 CASSIVTEETQYF TGTGCCAGTAGTATAGTAACAGAAGAGACCCAGTACTTC
14 TRBJ2-5 many . TRBV3-1 CASSQVSIQETQYF TGTGCCAGCAGCCAAGTGTCCATACAAGAGACCCAGTACTTC
15 TRBJ1-1 many TRBD1 TRBV9 CASSPSGTGGTEAFF TGTGCCAGCAGCCCCTCGGGGACAGGCGGCACTGAAGCTTTCTTT
14 TRBJ1-2 . TRBD1 TRBV4-2 CASSRSDRGGGYTF TGTGCCAGCAGCCGATCGGACAGGGGAGGGGGCTACACCTTC
11 TRBJ2-5 . TRBD2 TRBV27 CASSPRLALDF TGTGCCAGCAGCCCCCGACTAGCTTTAGACTTC
14 TRBJ1-2 . . TRBV19 CASSIVFGQDGYTF TGTGCCAGTAGTATAGTGTTCGGGCAGGATGGCTACACCTTC
17 TRBJ2-1 many . TRBV6-5 CASSYCLGPAAYNEQFF TGTGCCAGCAGTTACTGCCTTGGACCGGCAGCCTACAATGAGCAGTTCTTC
13 TRBJ1-4 . TRBD1 TRBV19 CASREGGREKLFF TGTGCCAGTAGGGAAGGGGGCAGGGAAAAACTGTTTTTT
13 TRBJ2-3 . TRBD2 TRBV29-1 CSASAGGTDTQYF TGCAGCGCCTCGGCGGGGGGCACAGATACGCAGTATTTT